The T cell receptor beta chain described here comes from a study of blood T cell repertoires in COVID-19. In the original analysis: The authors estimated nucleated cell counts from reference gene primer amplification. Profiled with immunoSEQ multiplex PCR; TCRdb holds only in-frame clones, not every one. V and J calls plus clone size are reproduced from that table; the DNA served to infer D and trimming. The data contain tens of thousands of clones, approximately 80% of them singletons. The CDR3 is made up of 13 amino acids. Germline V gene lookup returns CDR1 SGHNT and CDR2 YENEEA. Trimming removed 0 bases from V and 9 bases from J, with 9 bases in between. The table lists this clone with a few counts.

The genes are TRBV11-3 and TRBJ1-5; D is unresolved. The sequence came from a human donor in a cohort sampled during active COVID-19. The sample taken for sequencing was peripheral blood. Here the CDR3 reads CASSLDLEGPQHF. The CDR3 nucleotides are TGTGCCAGCAGCTTAGATCTAGAGGGGCCCCAGCATTTT.